The next 24 T cell receptor beta chains were all read from a single sample in a study of response to subunit inactivated influenza vaccine. TCRdb ran MiXCR on the RT-PCR reads and lists one entry per CDR3 protein. The data hold 800,000 to 1,000,000 distinct CDR3 sequences, with 21% observed a single time. The material was PBMCs from blood, obtained 4 to 6 days after vaccination. Receptor source: a man aged 50 to 60 who received an inactivated influenza vaccine.

The genes are TRBV7-2 and TRBJ2-2; 10 nucleotides match TRBD2. The CDR3 is made up of 16 amino acids. The trim removed 5 bases at V and 5 bases at J, leaving 8 bases unmatched. Germline V CDR1 and CDR2: SGHTA, FQGNSA. The CDR3 DNA reads TGTGCCAGCAGCACCTTCCTAGCGGGAGCTACCGGGGAGCTGTTTTTT. As protein: CASSTFLAGATGELFF. Variable domain in full (rest from reference TRBV7-2 and TRBJ2-2): GAGVSQSPSNKVTEKGKDVELRCDPISGHTALYWYRQSLGQGLEFLIYFQGNSAPDKSGLPSDRFSAERTGGSVSTLTIQRTQQEDSAVYLCASSTFLAGATGELFFGEGSRLTVL.

The chain uses TRBV4-1 and TRBJ1-2; no clear D. V was cut by 4 bases and J by 4 bases, with 16 bases left in between. The CDR3 is made up of 15 amino acids. In germline, CDR1 is MGHRA, CDR2 YSYEKL. CDR3 region: CASSPSDAEAYGYTF. The CDR3 DNA reads as TGCGCCAGCAGCCCCTCGGACGCGGAGGCCTATGGCTACACCTTC.

Only a few counts were recorded for this clonotype. The J gene is TRBJ2-2, the V gene TRBV2; D may correspond to TRBD1 or TRBD2 (5 bases each). CDR1 SNHLY and CDR2 FYNNEI come from the germline V gene. This CDR3 has 12 amino acids. V lost 5 bases to trimming and J lost 13 bases, with 14 bases between them. The CDR3 loop is CASSRDGRRLFF. Here the CDR3 DNA reads TGTGCCAGCAGTAGGGACGGCCGGAGGCTGTTTTTT.

This clonotype appeared once. The rearrangement links TRBV28 to TRBJ2-5; tentatively, D is TRBD1 (5 bases). The germline gives CDR1 MDHEN, CDR2 SYDVKM. The V and J ends lost 8 bases and 4 bases respectively, with 14 bases between them. The CDR3 contains 13 residues. DNA of the CDR3: TGTGCCAGCCATAAGGGGAACCGAGAGACCCAGTACTTC. It translates to CASHKGNRETQYF.

This clonotype was seen a handful of times. The chain combines TRBV5-5 with TRBJ2-3; the D is unclear. This CDR3 is 14 amino acids long. CDR1 SGHKS and CDR2 YYEKEE come from the germline V gene (reference sequence). V shed 1 base and J shed 0 bases, with 6 bases lying between them. CDR3 coding DNA: TGTGCCAGCAGCTTGCAGGAAAGCACAGATACGCAGTATTTT. It codes for CASSLQESTDTQYF.

This chain joins TRBV4-3 and TRBJ2-3; TRBD2 might be the D (6 bases). The ends were cut back, 5 bases at V and 6 bases at J, with 21 bases in the middle. Germline CDR1 LGHNA, CDR2 YSLEER. The CDR3 spans 16 residues. CDR3 DNA: TGCGCCAGCAGCGAAGGAGGAGGAGGGGCGCTTGATACGCAGTATTTT. This sequence encodes CASSEGGGGALDTQYF.

This clonotype was counted a few times. The chain combines TRBV7-6 with TRBJ2-7; no reliable D call. V was trimmed by 5 bases and J by 1 base, leaving 18 bases between them. CDR3 length: 16 amino acids. Germline V gene sequence: CDR1 SGHVS, CDR2 FNYEAQ. CDR3 amino acids: CASSLTGQSTSYEQYF. The CDR3 DNA sequence: TGTGCCAGCAGCCTGACTGGCCAATCTACATCCTACGAGCAGTACTTC.

This clonotype showed up just a few times. This rearrangement joins TRBV7-2 to TRBJ2-5, with 13 bases lining up with TRBD2. V trimming: 5 bases; J trimming: 2 bases; junction bases outside the gene matches: 5. This CDR3 has 16 amino acids. Germline-derived CDR1 and CDR2 are SGHTA and FQGNSA. CDR3 coding DNA: TGTGCCAGCAGCGCCCGACTAGCGGGGGGACAAGAGACCCAGTACTTC. As protein: CASSARLAGGQETQYF.

For the CDR3, the DNA is TGTGCCACGACACAGGGTCCCGCCGGGGAGCTGTTTTTT. As protein: CATTQGPAGELFF. The chain couples TRBV10-3 to TRBJ2-2; D possibly corresponds to TRBD1 (6 bases). Germline values: CDR1 ENHRY, CDR2 SYGVKD. Trimming took 10 bases from V and 6 from J, leaving 15 bases between them. This CDR3 has 13 residues.

In its sample, this clonotype was seen many times. The chain has TRBV6-2 or TRBV6-3 and TRBJ2-1; D possibly corresponds to TRBD2 (6 bases). The V gene lost 5 bases and the J gene lost 3 bases, with 17 bases spanning the gap. This CDR3 has 16 amino acids. CDR1 and CDR2 from the germline V gene are MNHEY and SVGEGT. Here the CDR3 reads CASSPAMAGSYNEQFF. CDR3 DNA: TGTGCCAGCAGTCCCGCAATGGCGGGGAGCTACAATGAGCAGTTCTTC.

The chain recombines TRBV10-3 with TRBJ2-5, with unresolved D. CDR1 is ENHRY, CDR2 SYGVKD, per germline. The CDR3 loop spans 11 amino acids. Trimming pared 6 bases from V and 0 bases from J, leaving 2 bases between. The CDR3 sequence is CAISNQETQYF. CDR3 nucleotides: TGTGCCATCAGCAACCAAGAGACCCAGTACTTC.

The V and J genes are TRBV6-5 and TRBJ2-2, with no clear D. Germline V lookup: CDR1 MNHEY, CDR2 SVGAGI. Trimming cost V 2 bases and J 0 bases, with 19 bases left between them. The CDR3 runs to 19 residues. CDR3 residues: CASSYDRHSADSNTGELFF. For the CDR3, the DNA is TGTGCCAGCAGTTACGATCGGCATTCGGCTGACTCGAACACCGGGGAGCTGTTTTTT.

V is TRBV20-1 and J is TRBJ2-7, with D unclear. The CDR3 sequence is 12 residues long. Germline values: CDR1 DFQATT, CDR2 SNEGSKA (reference sequence). V was pared by 5 bases and J by 2 bases, with 10 bases between. CDR3 DNA sequence: TGCAGTGCTGCTGTACCCCCCTACGAGCAGTACTTC. It codes for CSAAVPPYEQYF.

The chain combines TRBV6-2 or TRBV6-3 with TRBJ2-7; either TRBD1 or TRBD2 may fit D (6 bases each). V dropped 2 bases and J dropped 1 base, with 15 bases sitting between them. CDR1 is MNHEY and CDR2 is SVGEGT in the germline V gene. The CDR3 is made up of 16 amino acids. CDR3 sequence: CASSYLKGGLSYEQYF. CDR3 sequence (DNA): TGTGCCAGCAGTTACCTTAAGGGGGGCCTATCCTACGAGCAGTACTTC.

This clonotype was seen at least ten times. J is TRBJ1-1 and V is TRBV7-6, with a possible D match to TRBD1 (5 bases). The ends were cut back, 4 bases at V and 1 base at J, with 13 bases in the middle. CDR1 SGHVS and CDR2 FNYEAQ come from the germline V gene. This CDR3 region has 15 residues. DNA of the CDR3: TGTGCCAGCAGCTCCAGCAGCGGGGGGAACACTGAAGCTTTCTTT. Its protein product is CASSSSSGGNTEAFF.

This clonotype was seen only a few times. The V call is TRBV29-1, the J call TRBJ1-3; D call uncertain. Between the trimmed V and J ends, which lost 6 bases and 0 bases, there was a span of 12 bases. Germline V gene lookup returns CDR1 SQVTM and CDR2 ANQGSEA. This CDR3 contains 14 residues. CDR3 DNA sequence: TGCAGCGTCGCCGGGTCCTTCTCTGGAAACACCATATATTTT. Translating gives CSVAGSFSGNTIYF. The full variable domain, completed using reference TRBV29-1 and TRBJ1-3, is SAVISQKPSRDICQRGTSLTIQCQVDSQVTMMFWYRQQPGQSLTLIATANQGSEATYESGFVIDKFPISRPNLTFSTLTVSNMSPEDSSIYLCSVAGSFSGNTIYFGEGSWLTVV.

This clonotype was counted between two and nine times. The genes are TRBV6-2 or TRBV6-3 and TRBJ2-7, with no clear D. This CDR3 is built from 15 residues. From germline, CDR1 is MNHEY and CDR2 SVGEGT. The V end was cut by 2 bases, the J end by 0 bases, with 11 bases between. The CDR3 DNA sequence: TGTGCCAGCAGTTACAGGAGAGGAATCTCCTACGAGCAGTACTTC. Its translation: CASSYRRGISYEQYF.

V and J are TRBV29-1 and TRBJ2-3, with D possibly being TRBD1 (6 bases). Germline CDR1 is SQVTM and CDR2 is ANQGSEA. Trimming took off 6 bases at V and 1 base at J, with 11 bases between the two ends. The CDR3 sequence is 13 residues long. The CDR3 spells CSVSRGGTDTQYF. The CDR3 DNA follows: TGCAGCGTCTCCAGGGGAGGCACAGATACGCAGTATTTT.

The V gene is TRBV9, the J gene TRBJ1-5, with 9 nucleotides matching TRBD1. V shed 4 bases, J shed 4 bases, and the junction held 9 bases outside the gene matches. The germline V gene encodes CDR1 SGDLS and CDR2 YYNGEE. This CDR3 has 16 amino acids. Written as DNA, the CDR3 is TGTGCCAGCAGCCCCGGAGGGGGGACAGGGAATCAGCCCCAGCATTTT. Translation: CASSPGGGTGNQPQHF.

V gene TRBV10-1 combines with J gene TRBJ2-5; D gene unclear. CDR3 size: 13 residues. CDR1 and CDR2 (germline): WNHNN, SYGVQD (reference sequence). Trimming took off 2 bases at V and 5 bases at J, with 9 bases between the two ends. This chain's CDR3 is CASSENLGETQYF. CDR3 sequence (DNA): TGCGCCAGCAGTGAGAATCTAGGGGAGACCCAGTACTTC.

This clonotype was detected only a few times. V usage is TRBV20-1 and J usage is TRBJ2-2; weak D call: TRBD2 (5 bases). This CDR3 is 14 amino acids long. Between the trimmed V and J ends, which lost 4 bases and 6 bases, there was a span of 15 bases. CDR1 DFQATT and CDR2 SNEGSKA come from the germline V gene (reference sequence). DNA for the CDR3: TGCAGTGCTATTGAGGGAGAACTAGCCGGGGAGCTGTTTTTT. It codes for CSAIEGELAGELFF.

This clonotype was detected a few times. This chain connects TRBV7-2 to TRBJ2-1; D is perhaps TRBD2 (7 bases). The CDR3 runs to 16 residues. With 2 bases removed from V and 0 bases from J, the gap between germline ends came to 11 bases. CDR1 is SGHTA and CDR2 is FQGNSA in the germline V gene. CDR3 sequence (DNA): TGTGCCAGCAGCTTAAGGGGGGGACGCTCCTACAATGAGCAGTTCTTC. Its protein product is CASSLRGGRSYNEQFF. The full variable domain, in which reference TRBV7-2 and TRBJ2-1 provide the parts outside the CDR3, is GAGVSQSPSNKVTEKGKDVELRCDPISGHTALYWYRQSLGQGLEFLIYFQGNSAPDKSGLPSDRFSAERTGGSVSTLTIQRTQQEDSAVYLCASSLRGGRSYNEQFFGPGTRLTVL.

The gene calls are TRBV4-2 and TRBJ2-1; no definite D call. CDR3 size: 15 residues. The germline V gene encodes CDR1 LGHNA and CDR2 YNFKEQ. Between the trimmed V and J ends, which lost 0 bases and 6 bases, there was a span of 12 bases. CDR3 sequence reads: CASSQDRNPFNEQFF. The CDR3 nucleotides are TGTGCCAGCAGCCAAGATCGGAACCCGTTCAATGAGCAGTTCTTC.

The chain links TRBV24-1 to TRBJ2-7; D uncertain. The germline gives CDR1 KGHDR, CDR2 SFDVKD. The V gene lost 4 bases and the J gene lost 4 bases, with 10 bases spanning the gap. The CDR3 sequence is 13 residues long. Written as DNA, the CDR3 is TGTGCCACCAGTGACGGCAGCAATTACGAGCAGTACTTC. It is translated as CATSDGSNYEQYF.